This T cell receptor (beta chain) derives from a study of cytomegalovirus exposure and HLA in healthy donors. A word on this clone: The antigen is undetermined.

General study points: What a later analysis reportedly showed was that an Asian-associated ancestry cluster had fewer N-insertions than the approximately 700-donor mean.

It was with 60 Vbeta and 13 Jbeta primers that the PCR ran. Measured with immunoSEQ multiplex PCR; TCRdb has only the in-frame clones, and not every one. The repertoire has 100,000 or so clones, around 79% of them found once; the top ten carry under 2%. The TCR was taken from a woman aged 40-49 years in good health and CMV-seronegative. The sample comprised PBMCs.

CDR3 sequence reads: CASSPSKGAQETQYF. Written as DNA, the CDR3 is TGTGCCAGCTCACCATCTAAGGGGGCACAAGAGACCCAGTACTTC. The chain combines TRBV18 with TRBJ2-5, with 7 bases aligning to TRBD1. The CDR3 is 15 residues long. J gave up 2 bases and V 2 bases, and 5 bases lay outside the gene matches. From germline, CDR1 is KGHSH and CDR2 LQKENI.